This record covers a single T cell receptor beta chain. Its antigen is currently unknown. The V gene end was trimmed by 2 bases and the J gene end by 4 bases; junction bases not matched to a gene: 5. From germline, CDR1 is SGHRS and CDR2 YFSETQ. The length of the CDR3 is 15 residues. This specimen comes from a study of T cell responses to AZD1222 COVID-19 vaccine. Recipients boosted at about 4 weeks or about 12 weeks are pooled. The study's findings and limits: Just a handful of AZD1222 recipients were seropositive at baseline. Donors were chiefly white British, with a greater number of females, and clonal diversity was perhaps underestimated. Nearly half of unique spike-specific TCRs reportedly avoided B.1.351 and B.1.1.7 mutated regions.

Only in-frame clones appear in the TCRdb table, and some are missing; sequencing was by immunoSEQ multiplex PCR. This table has about 200,000 clones, approximately 93% appearing once. The source is an adult who received the AZD1222 COVID-19 vaccine. The chain recombines TRBV5-1 with TRBJ2-5; 10 nucleotides agree with TRBD2. The specimen comprised peripheral blood, sampled 28 days after the second AZD1222 dose. This CDR3 reads CASSFSLAGGETQYF. The DNA for the CDR3 is TGCGCCAGCAGCTTCTCTTTAGCGGGAGGAGAGACCCAGTACTTC. Drawing the rest from reference TRBV5-1 and TRBJ2-5, the complete variable domain is KAGVTQTPRYLIKTRGQQVTLSCSPISGHRSVSWYQQTPGQGLQFLFEYFSETQRNKGNFPGRFSGRQFSNSRSEMNVSTLELGDSALYLCASSFSLAGGETQYFGPGTRLLVL.